This paragraph covers one TCR beta chain sequence. V was pared by 5 bases and J by 6 bases, with 9 bases of the junction left unmatched. The CDR3 has 15 residues. The germline gives CDR1 MNHEY, CDR2 SMNVEV (reference sequence). The data were taken from a study of blood T cell repertoires in COVID-19. Background on the study: Researchers got acute and convalescent COVID-19 samples from the United States, Italy and Spain.

In the original workflow: Quantification of nucleated cells was approximated via reference gene primer amplification. The repertoire was sequenced with immunoSEQ multiplex PCR; TCRdb's copy has only in-frame clones and lacks some. The D gene and trimming were derived from the DNA, and the V and J assignments and clone size from that table. The data show approximately 27,000 clones, around 83% seen once. The material sequenced was peripheral blood. The chain recombines TRBV27 with TRBJ2-1; 8 bases agree with TRBD2. This clonotype was sampled from a human donor in a cohort sampled during active COVID-19. This CDR3 reads CASSPQAGAVNEQFF. CDR3 bases: TGTGCCAGCAGTCCCCAAGCGGGAGCGGTCAATGAGCAGTTCTTC.